These 11 T cell receptor beta chains originate from one sample sequenced in a study of T cell responses to AZD1222 COVID-19 vaccine. Only in-frame clones appear in the TCRdb table, and some are missing; sequencing was by immunoSEQ multiplex PCR. The table includes some 120,000 clones, about 90% detected once. The input for sequencing was peripheral blood, taken 28 days after the second AZD1222 dose. The receptors shown here come from an adult who received the AZD1222 COVID-19 vaccine.

This chain links TRBV19 with TRBJ2-1; 7 bases are shared with TRBD2. Germline trimming cut 3 bases from V and 6 bases from J; bases unmatched to any gene: 5. CDR1 is LNHDA and CDR2 is SQIVND in the germline V gene (reference sequence). This CDR3 is built from 14 residues. CDR3 sequence reads: CASSITSASNEQFF. The DNA of the CDR3 is TGTGCCAGTAGTATTACTAGCGCGTCCAATGAGCAGTTCTTC.

The rearrangement joins TRBV28 to TRBJ1-2; D call uncertain. Germline-derived CDR1 and CDR2 are MDHEN and SYDVKM. With 4 bases removed from V and 6 bases from J, the gap between germline ends came to 12 bases. This CDR3 is built from 13 residues. The CDR3 spells CASSYGVADGYTF. CDR3 DNA sequence: TGTGCCAGCAGTTACGGAGTGGCGGATGGCTACACCTTC.

The chain has TRBV7-2 and TRBJ1-5; a possible D gene is TRBD1 (5 bases). V was cut by 5 bases and J by 7 bases, with 24 bases left in between. The V gene's germline CDR1 is SGHTA and CDR2 FQGNSA. The CDR3 length is 17 residues. CDR3 protein: CASSLGGGGGLGQPQHF. CDR3 nucleotide sequence: TGTGCCAGCAGCCTAGGTGGGGGTGGCGGGTTGGGCCAGCCCCAGCATTTT.

This clone was seen once. The chain links TRBV6-5 to TRBJ1-6; 12 positions match TRBD1. The CDR3 contains 15 residues. CDR1 and CDR2 from the germline V gene are MNHEY and SVGAGI. The V gene end was trimmed by 7 bases and the J gene end by 8 bases; junction bases not matched to a gene: 6. The CDR3 bases are TGTGCCAGCAACGCGGGACAGGGGGCGCATTCACCCCTCCACTTT. Residues: CASNAGQGAHSPLHF.

V and J are TRBV5-1 and TRBJ2-3, with D hard to call. Trimming took off 0 bases at V and 5 bases at J, with 7 bases between the two ends. Germline CDR1 and CDR2: SGHRS and YFSETQ. The CDR3 extends over 13 amino acids. The CDR3 loop reads CASSLGHLDTQYF. CDR3 coding DNA: TGCGCCAGCAGCTTGGGACACCTAGATACGCAGTATTTT.

The CDR3: CASSLDPSSKAFF. The CDR3 bases are TGTGCCAGCAGCCTAGATCCCTCAAGTAAAGCTTTCTTT. The V call is TRBV7-2, the J call TRBJ1-1; unclear D gene. CDR1 is SGHTA and CDR2 is FQGNSA in the germline V gene. The V end lost 5 bases, the J end lost 9 bases, and 16 bases lay between the germline ends. This CDR3 is built from 13 residues. Supplemented by reference TRBV7-2 and TRBJ1-1, the full variable domain reads GAGVSQSPSNKVTEKGKDVELRCDPISGHTALYWYRQSLGQGLEFLIYFQGNSAPDKSGLPSDRFSAERTGGSVSTLTIQRTQQEDSAVYLCASSLDPSSKAFFGQGTRLTVV.

This sequence joins TRBV7-9 and TRBJ2-7, with TRBD2 identical over 9 bases. Trimming cost V 6 bases and J 3 bases; bases outside gene matches: 9. This CDR3 is built from 15 residues. Germline CDR1 and CDR2: SEHNR and FQNEAQ (reference sequence). Written as DNA, the CDR3 is TGTGCCAGCAGTTTTAGGACTAGCGAGATCTACGAGCAGTACTTC. Amino acid sequence: CASSFRTSEIYEQYF.

V and J are TRBV19 and TRBJ2-7; possible D gene TRBD2, 6 bases. V dropped 10 bases and J dropped 7 bases, with 23 bases sitting between them. CDR1 is LNHDA and CDR2 is SQIVND in the germline V gene (reference sequence). The CDR3 totals 14 residues. The DNA of the CDR3 is TGTGCCATGTCCCTCCGGAGGGCCAACGAAGAGCAGTACTTC. Translating gives CAMSLRRANEEQYF.

The V call is TRBV28, the J call TRBJ1-2; no clear D gene. The germline V gene encodes CDR1 MDHEN and CDR2 SYDVKM. The ends were cut back, 5 bases at V and 1 base at J, with 11 bases in the middle. This CDR3 spans 14 amino acids. The CDR3 region is CASSTAEYNYGYTF. CDR3 bases: TGTGCCAGCAGTACCGCCGAGTATAACTATGGCTACACCTTC.

This chain joins TRBV5-5 and TRBJ1-5; D is possibly TRBD1 (6 bases). The V gene's germline CDR1 is SGHKS and CDR2 YYEKEE (reference sequence). The CDR3 has 16 amino acids. Trimming took off 0 bases at V and 4 bases at J, with 14 bases between the two ends. The CDR3: CASSLGARGENQPQHF. DNA for the CDR3: TGTGCCAGCAGCTTGGGTGCCAGGGGCGAAAATCAGCCCCAGCATTTT.

The chain combines TRBV2 with TRBJ1-4; tentative D call: TRBD1 (5 bases). Trimming took 8 bases from V and 5 from J, leaving 12 bases between them. The CDR3 has 13 residues. CDR1 is SNHLY, CDR2 FYNNEI, per germline. The CDR3, as DNA: TGTGCCAGCTATGTAGGGGCAAATGAAAAACTGTTTTTT. The encoded protein is CASYVGANEKLFF.